This paragraph covers one T cell receptor (beta chain) sequence. Its antigen is currently unknown. This specimen comes from a study of a mutant IDH1 vaccine in newly diagnosed glioma. Turning to the study itself: Treated patients were roughly 60% male, roughly 38% female, mean age about 41 years.

CDR3 size: 15 residues. V lost 1 base to trimming and J lost 4 bases, with 13 bases between them. Germline values: CDR1 SEHNR, CDR2 FQNEAQ (reference sequence). The sample's time point: week 35, safety follow-up. Each dose delivered 300 ug of mutant IDH1 20-mer peptide subcutaneously with imiquimod. Across weeks 1, 3, 5, 7, 11, 15, 19 and 23, patients received a vaccination each time, eight in all. Only in-frame clones appear in the TCRdb table, and some are missing; sequencing was by immunoSEQ multiplex PCR. Here the sample spans tens of thousands of clones, approximately 80% being singletons. The sequence was collected from a woman in her thirties or forties with glioma. Some clones in this sample may be carry-over from other donors' samples. Sequences were derived from PBMCs, sampled from a glioma patient whose treatment included an IDH1 peptide vaccine. The chain is built from TRBV7-9 and TRBJ1-2; D is unclear. The CDR3 spells CASSLDTPGGYGYTF. The CDR3 nucleotides are TGTGCCAGCAGCTTAGACACCCCAGGAGGCTATGGCTACACCTTC. Based on the CDR3 plus reference TRBV7-9 and TRBJ1-2, the full variable domain is DTGVSQNPRHKITKRGQNVTFRCDPISEHNRLYWYRQTLGQGPEFLTYFQNEAQLEKSRLLSDRFSAERPKGSFSTLEIQRTEQGDSAMYLCASSLDTPGGYGYTFGSGTRLTVV.